This is a list of T cell receptor beta chains from one sample in a study of PD-L1 blockade in urothelial cancer. Some clones are missing from TCRdb's copy, which holds only in-frame ones; the method was immunoSEQ multiplex PCR. The sample includes some 40,000 clones, 82% of them seen just once. The sample in question was PBMCs, obtained around atezolizumab (anti-PD-L1) treatment. All receptors derive from a man aged 55-75 years with urothelial cancer. Each CDR3 is given with its conserved first and last residue. The D gene is left open where the match is weak. The listing skips clone size in some rows; elsewhere it reads once, few, many or a size class.

TRBV21-1	NA	NA	TRBJ2-7	CASRTGQPYYEQYF	TGTGCCAGCAGGACCGGACAGCCCTACTACGAGCAGTACTTC
TRBV5-4	NA	NA	TRBJ2-1	CASSLGGGYNEQFF	TGTGCCAGCAGCCTGGGAGGGGGTTACAATGAGCAGTTCTTC
TRBV6-5	NA	NA	TRBJ1-2	CASRFSEANYGYTF	TGTGCCAGCAGGTTCTCAGAAGCTAACTATGGCTACACCTTC
TRBV6-6	NA	TRBD1	TRBJ2-7	CASRRQGSYYEQYF	TGTGCCAGCAGGAGACAGGGGTCCTACTACGAGCAGTACTTC
TRBV6-4	NA	TRBD2	TRBJ2-3	CASSESGGAADTQYF	TGTGCCAGCAGTGAAAGCGGGGGGGCGGCAGATACGCAGTATTTT
TRBV4-1	few	TRBD1	TRBJ1-6	CASSQFVMTGGNSPLHF	TGCGCCAGCAGCCAATTTGTTATGACAGGGGGTAATTCACCCCTCCACTTT
TRBV4-1	few	NA	TRBJ2-1	CASSQDEGVGEQFF	TGCGCCAGCAGCCAAGATGAGGGGGTAGGGGAGCAGTTCTTC
TRBV5-1	NA	NA	TRBJ2-5	CASSTTGPHEETQYF	TGCGCCAGCAGCACGACAGGACCCCACGAAGAGACCCAGTACTTC
TRBV28	NA	TRBD1	TRBJ2-7	CATWGDRDYEQYF	TGTGCCACTTGGGGGGACAGGGACTACGAGCAGTACTTC
TRBV30	medium-sized	NA	TRBJ1-1	CAWSAGAGSSNTEAFF	TGTGCCTGGAGCGCCGGAGCCGGGTCTTCGAACACTGAAGCTTTCTTT
TRBV2	NA	NA	TRBJ2-3	CASSEVTGRSDTQYF	TGTGCCAGCAGTGAGGTGACAGGGAGGTCAGATACGCAGTATTTT
TRBV14	NA	TRBD1	TRBJ1-6	CASSLVGIAGGRSPLHF	TGTGCCAGCAGCTTAGTAGGGATCGCAGGGGGACGCTCACCCCTCCACTTT
TRBV7-2	NA	TRBD2	TRBJ2-1	CASSLHTSGVYNEQFF	TGTGCCAGCAGCCTCCATACTAGCGGGGTTTACAATGAGCAGTTCTTC
TRBV19	NA	TRBD1	TRBJ2-7	CASSTAQAGGFYEQYF	TGTGCCAGTAGTACCGCGCAGGCAGGGGGCTTCTACGAGCAGTACTTC
TRBV5-1	NA	NA	TRBJ1-3	CASSTTGFSGNTIYF	TGCGCCAGCAGCACCACAGGTTTCTCTGGAAACACCATATATTTT
TRBV19	NA	TRBD1	TRBJ1-2	CASSIAHDRDYGYTF	TGTGCCAGTAGTATAGCCCATGACAGGGACTATGGCTACACCTTC
TRBV28	NA	NA	TRBJ1-4	CASSLFRSRTNEKLFF	TGTGCCAGCAGTTTGTTCAGGTCCAGAACTAATGAAAAACTGTTTTTT
TRBV6-1	NA	TRBD1	TRBJ2-2	CASSNGQDGELFF	TGTGCCAGCAGCAACGGACAGGACGGGGAGCTGTTTTTT
TRBV5-1	NA	NA	TRBJ2-1	CASSLDPGDNEQFF	TGCGCCAGCAGCTTGGATCCGGGGGACAATGAGCAGTTCTTC
TRBV5-4	NA	NA	TRBJ2-5	CASSLGLQETQYF	TGTGCCAGCAGCTTGGGACTCCAAGAGACCCAGTACTTC
TRBV30	NA	NA	TRBJ2-2	CAWSGGSSNTGELFF	TGTGCCTGGTCTGGGGGGTCGAGTAACACCGGGGAGCTGTTTTTT
TRBV7-9	NA	NA	TRBJ2-3	CASSYPGGSTDTQYF	TGTGCCAGCAGCTACCCCGGGGGAAGCACAGATACGCAGTATTTT
TRBV6-5	NA	NA	TRBJ1-2	CASSPQPGAEGYTF	TGTGCCAGCAGCCCCCAGCCAGGGGCTGAGGGCTACACCTTC
TRBV18	NA	NA	TRBJ2-3	CASSLSFPGSTDTQYF	TGTGCCAGCTCCCTTAGTTTTCCGGGGAGCACAGATACGCAGTATTTT
TRBV7-2	NA	NA	TRBJ1-5	CASSRQYTANNQPQHF	TGTGCCAGCAGCCGTCAATACACCGCCAACAATCAGCCCCAGCATTTT
TRBV10-1	few	NA	TRBJ1-1	CASSESGNTEAFF	TGCGCCAGCAGTGAGTCCGGGAACACTGAAGCTTTCTTT
TRBV5-1	NA	NA	TRBJ2-7	CASSQTLGTYEQYF	TGCGCCAGCAGCCAGACTCTCGGGACCTACGAGCAGTACTTC
TRBV5-4	few	TRBD1	TRBJ1-6	CASRRQGTNSPLHF	TGTGCCAGCAGGCGACAGGGCACTAATTCACCCCTCCACTTT
TRBV5-4	NA	NA	TRBJ2-1	CASSLAGGTVNNEQFF	TGTGCCAGCAGCTTGGCCGGAGGGACAGTGAACAATGAGCAGTTCTTC
TRBV7-9	NA	TRBD1	TRBJ1-1	CASSPGQTTEAFF	TGTGCCAGCAGCCCGGGACAGACCACTGAAGCTTTCTTT
TRBV18	NA	TRBD2	TRBJ2-2	CASSPSSGGDAGELFF	TGTGCCAGCTCACCATCGAGCGGGGGGGACGCCGGGGAGCTGTTTTTT
TRBV15	NA	NA	TRBJ2-1	CATSSLAGRGHNEQFF	TGTGCCACCAGCAGCCTAGCTGGACGGGGTCACAATGAGCAGTTCTTC
TRBV5-1	few	TRBD1	TRBJ2-1	CASSSGTGGYSEQFF	TGCGCCAGCAGTTCCGGGACAGGGGGCTATAGTGAGCAGTTCTTC
TRBV6-5	NA	NA	TRBJ2-1	CASSDRDYNEQFF	TGTGCCAGCAGCGACCGGGACTACAATGAGCAGTTCTTC
TRBV18	NA	TRBD1	TRBJ2-7	CASSQGASYEQYF	TGTGCCAGCTCACAGGGGGCGTCCTACGAGCAGTACTTC
TRBV28	NA	NA	TRBJ2-5	CASTIGGAGRETQYF	TGTGCCAGCACCATAGGGGGGGCGGGTCGGGAGACCCAGTACTTC
TRBV5-1	NA	NA	TRBJ2-2	CASRIGGGELFF	TGCGCCAGCAGAATTGGAGGCGGGGAGCTGTTTTTT
TRBV4-1	NA	NA	TRBJ2-6	CASSPPFGQQGTLSGANVLTF	TGCGCCAGCAGCCCTCCCTTTGGGCAACAGGGAACACTCTCTGGGGCCAACGTCCTGACTTTC
TRBV2	few	NA	TRBJ2-4	CASSQKGFGTPLAKNIQYF	TGTGCCAGCAGTCAAAAGGGGTTCGGGACACCCCTAGCCAAAAACATTCAGTACTTC
TRBV9	once	NA	TRBJ2-6	CASSVAGNSGANVLTF	TGTGCCAGCAGCGTAGCGGGAAACTCTGGGGCCAACGTCCTGACTTTC